A single sample gave rise to the 7 T cell receptor beta chains below, sequenced in a study of cytomegalovirus exposure and HLA in healthy donors. Both 60 Vbeta primers and 13 Jbeta primers went into the PCR. Clones were sequenced by immunoSEQ multiplex PCR, and TCRdb holds only the in-frame ones, with some missing. This sample has approximately 110,000 clones; roughly two thirds occur once, and the top ten carry 2.2%. Material for sequencing was PBMCs. The receptors come from a woman in her twenties or thirties in good health and CMV-seronegative.

J is TRBJ1-2 and V is TRBV29-1; TRBD1 aligns across 7 bases. Germline CDR1 SQVTM, CDR2 ANQGSEA. This CDR3 has 13 amino acids. Germline trimming cut 6 bases from V and 4 bases from J; bases unmatched to any gene: 8. DNA for the CDR3: TGCAGCGTCCCTAATGGGGACAGCTATGGCTACACCTTC. This codes for CSVPNGDSYGYTF. Full variable domain (outside the CDR3, taken from reference TRBV29-1 and TRBJ1-2): SAVISQKPSRDICQRGTSLTIQCQVDSQVTMMFWYRQQPGQSLTLIATANQGSEATYESGFVIDKFPISRPNLTFSTLTVSNMSPEDSSIYLCSVPNGDSYGYTFGSGTRLTVV.

In its sample, this clone was seen a few times. The rearrangement uses TRBV6-6 and TRBJ1-1, with a tentative D call TRBD1 (5 bases). CDR3 size: 14 residues. Trimming took 2 bases from V and 5 from J, leaving 12 bases between them. Germline values: CDR1 MNHNY, CDR2 SVGAGI (reference sequence). CDR3 DNA: TGTGCCAGCAGTTACGTACCAAAGGGGACTGAAGCTTTCTTT. Its protein product is CASSYVPKGTEAFF.

The V gene is TRBV30, the J gene TRBJ2-7; 10 nucleotides align to TRBD2. The V segment lost 7 bases and the J segment 6 bases; nucleotides outside the gene matches: 6. This CDR3 has 12 residues. Per germline, CDR1 GTSNPN and CDR2 SVGIG (reference sequence). Here the CDR3 DNA reads TGTGCCTTGCTCACTAGCGGGATCGAGCAGTACTTC. Translated: CALLTSGIEQYF.

The chain employs TRBV11-2 and TRBJ1-1; 8 nucleotides agree with TRBD1. The CDR3 has 15 amino acids. With V trimmed by 2 bases and J by 10 bases, 12 bases remained unmatched. Germline CDR1 and CDR2: SGHAT and FQNNGV. CDR3 bases: TGTGCCAGCAGCTTATTCCCCCCGGACAGGGAGCGAGCTTTCTTT. It codes for CASSLFPPDRERAFF.

V and J are TRBV30 and TRBJ2-2; D ambiguous. The ends were cut back, 4 bases at V and 3 bases at J, with 12 bases in the middle. The CDR3 is 14 residues long. In germline, CDR1 is GTSNPN, CDR2 SVGIG (reference sequence). The CDR3 DNA reads as TGTGCCTGGAAAGCGCAGATGGACACCGGGGAGCTGTTTTTT. This sequence encodes CAWKAQMDTGELFF.

The V gene is TRBV19, the J gene TRBJ2-1, with 9 bases fitting TRBD2. Germline V gene lookup returns CDR1 LNHDA and CDR2 SQIVND (reference sequence). The CDR3 loop spans 15 amino acids. With 2 bases clipped from V and 12 bases from J, the junction kept 11 bases outside the gene matches. CDR3: CASSIIASGTSPQFF. The CDR3 DNA follows: TGTGCCAGTAGTATAATCGCTAGCGGGACCTCGCCGCAGTTCTTC.

Concerning this clone: One end of the junction is discordant with germline, which a read error may explain. The rearrangement joins TRBV6-1 to TRBJ1-5; 10 bases are a match to TRBD1. Germline V lookup: CDR1 MNHNS, CDR2 SASEGT. The CDR3 consists of 15 residues. The chain's CDR3 is CASSEDRGLGQPQHF. The CDR3 DNA is TGTGCCAGCAGCGAAGACAGGGGGCTGGGACAGCCCCAGCATTTT.